The T cell receptor (beta chain) described here comes from a study of blood T cell repertoires in COVID-19. At the level of the study: Samples taken during acute and convalescent COVID-19 were collected in the United States, Italy and Spain.

The germline V gene has CDR1 MNHEY and CDR2 SMNVEV (reference sequence). V lost 8 bases and J 1 base, leaving 15 bases between the germline ends. The CDR3 sequence is 14 residues long. Using immunoSEQ multiplex PCR, the repertoire was profiled, and TCRdb retains in-frame clones only, with some absent. The table has approximately 240,000 clones, about 86% seen once. The TCR originated in a woman aged 40 to 49 with acute COVID-19. This sequence joins TRBV27 and TRBJ2-7, with a possible D match to TRBD1 (5 bases). The sequencing input was PBMCs or T cells enriched from blood (not recorded which). In DNA, the CDR3 is TGTGCCAGCCGAGAAGCAGGGCAATCCTACGAGCAGTACTTC. Translated: CASREAGQSYEQYF.